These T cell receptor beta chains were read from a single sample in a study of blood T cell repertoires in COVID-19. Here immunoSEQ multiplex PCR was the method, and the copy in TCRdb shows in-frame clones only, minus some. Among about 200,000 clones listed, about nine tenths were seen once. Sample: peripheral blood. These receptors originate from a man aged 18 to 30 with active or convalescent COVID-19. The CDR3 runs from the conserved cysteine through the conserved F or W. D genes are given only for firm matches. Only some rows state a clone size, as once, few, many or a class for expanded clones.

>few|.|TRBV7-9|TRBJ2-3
TGTGCCAGCAGCTCCAGACTAGAGGGCACAGATACGCAGTATTTT
CASSSRLEGTDTQYF
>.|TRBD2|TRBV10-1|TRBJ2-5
TGCGCCAGCAGTGAGTGTCGGGCGGGAGGGCCCCCAGAGACCCAGTACTTC
CASSECRAGGPPETQYF
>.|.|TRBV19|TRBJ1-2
TGTGCCAGTAGATGGTCAGGGGTAAATGGCTACACCTTC
CASRWSGVNGYTF
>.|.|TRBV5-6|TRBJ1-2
TGTGCCAGCAGCGTGCGGTCGCCCGATGGCTACACCTTC
CASSVRSPDGYTF
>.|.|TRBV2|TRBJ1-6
TGTGCCAGCAGTGGGGGCTGGCAGGGCAATTCACCCCTCCACTTT
CASSGGWQGNSPLHF
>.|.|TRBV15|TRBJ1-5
TGTGCCACCAGCAGAGATTACGGGGAGGGCAATCAGCCCCAGCATTTT
CATSRDYGEGNQPQHF
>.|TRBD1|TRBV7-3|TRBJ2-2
TGTGCCAGCAGCTCGGAGACAGGGCCCGGGGAGCTGTTTTTT
CASSSETGPGELFF
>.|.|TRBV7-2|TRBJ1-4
TGTGCCAGCAGCTTAGCCCCCCGAGGGATCGGGGAAAAACTGTTTTTT
CASSLAPRGIGEKLFF
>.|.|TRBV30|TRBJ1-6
TGTGCCTGGAGGGCTGACTATAATTCACCCCTCCACTTT
CAWRADYNSPLHF
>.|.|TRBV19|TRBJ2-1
TGTGCCAGTAGTATGTCCGCGGGCAACGGTTACAATGAGCAGTTCTTC
CASSMSAGNGYNEQFF
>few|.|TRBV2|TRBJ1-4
TGTGCCTCCCTGACAGTCTTGGGGGAAAAACTGTTTTTT
CASLTVLGEKLFF
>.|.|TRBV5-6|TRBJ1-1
TGTGCCAGCAGCTTGGGAGTCAGGGTCGGGACTGAAGCTTTCTTT
CASSLGVRVGTEAFF
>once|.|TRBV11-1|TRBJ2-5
TGTGCCAGCAGCTTTCCCGATGGGGCCGAGACCCAGTACTTC
CASSFPDGAETQYF
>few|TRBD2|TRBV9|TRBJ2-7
TGTGCCAGCAGCGTTGGCGGGGGAGTATCCTACGAGCAGTACTTC
CASSVGGGVSYEQYF
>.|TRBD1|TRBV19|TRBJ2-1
TGTGCCAGTAGGGGAGGGACAGGGGGCGCTCCGTGGCTTTGGAATGAGCAGTTCTTC
CASRGGTGGAPWLWNEQFF
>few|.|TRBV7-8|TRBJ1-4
TGTGCCAGCAGCTTAGTAGAGTCAACTAATGAAAAACTGTTTTTT
CASSLVESTNEKLFF
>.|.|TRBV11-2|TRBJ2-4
TGTGCCAGCACCGAAACCGTGATGGGCCAAAACATTCAGTACTTC
CASTETVMGQNIQYF
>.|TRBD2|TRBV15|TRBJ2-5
TGTGCCACCACCACCATGGGGGGACTACAAGAGACCCAGTACTTC
CATTTMGGLQETQYF
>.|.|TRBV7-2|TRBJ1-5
TGTGCCAGCAGTCTCAGTGGCAATCAGCCCCAGCATTTT
CASSLSGNQPQHF
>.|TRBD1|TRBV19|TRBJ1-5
TGTGCCAGTAGAGCCGGGACAGGGTATAGCAATCAGCCCCAGCATTTT
CASRAGTGYSNQPQHF
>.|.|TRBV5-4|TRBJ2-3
TGTGCCAGCAGCTTGGGCGCCCGGCGGAGCACAGATACGCAGTATTTT
CASSLGARRSTDTQYF
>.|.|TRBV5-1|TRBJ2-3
TGCGCCAGCAGCTTGGAGGCGGGATCAGATACGCAGTATTTT
CASSLEAGSDTQYF
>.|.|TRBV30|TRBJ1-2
TGTGCCTGGAGTGTTACCCGGGACTATGGCTACACCTTC
CAWSVTRDYGYTF